Shown below are 9 T cell receptor beta chains from a single sample sequenced in a study of T cells after yellow fever vaccination. TCRdb used MiXCR to reprocess the 5' RACE reads, holding one entry per CDR3 protein. Here the sample spans 150,000 to 200,000 distinct CDR3 sequences, approximately 10% being singletons. Sequences were derived from CD8+ T cells sorted from PBMCs, sampled 15 days after the yellow fever booster vaccination. Every receptor here comes from a man in his late teens or twenties who received the YFV17D yellow fever vaccine.

In its sample, this clonotype was seen a few times. The chain recombines TRBV6-2 or TRBV6-3 with TRBJ2-1; 7 bases are a match to TRBD2. The V segment lost 3 bases and the J segment 8 bases; nucleotides outside the gene matches: 7. The CDR3 covers 14 residues. CDR1 is MNHEY, CDR2 SVGEGT, per germline. CDR3 loop: CASSYGLVGYEQFF. CDR3 bases: TGTGCCAGCAGTTATGGACTAGTCGGCTATGAGCAGTTCTTC.

The chain uses TRBV12-3 or TRBV12-4 and TRBJ2-5; no definite D call. With 5 bases removed from V and 0 bases from J, the gap between germline ends came to 16 bases. The CDR3 has 16 residues. The CDR3 DNA reads TGTGCCAGCAGTCTTTTTCAAGACGTCTACCAAGAGACCCAGTACTTC. This encodes CASSLFQDVYQETQYF.

The rearrangement joins TRBV20-1 to TRBJ1-1; D possibly corresponds to TRBD1 (6 bases). Germline V gives CDR1 DFQATT, CDR2 SNEGSKA (reference sequence). Trimming shortened V by 6 bases and J by 3 bases, and 11 bases separated the two germline ends. This CDR3 comprises 12 residues. The CDR3 loop reads CSAYTGHTEAFF. CDR3 sequence (DNA): TGCAGTGCCTATACAGGGCACACTGAAGCTTTCTTT.

The rearrangement links TRBV7-2 to TRBJ1-1, with D possibly being TRBD1 (5 bases). V shed 1 base and J shed 1 base, with 10 bases lying between them. The CDR3 spans 15 residues. Germline CDR1 SGHTA, CDR2 FQGNSA. The CDR3 DNA is TGTGCCAGCAGCTTAGTGGGGCTATCGAACACTGAAGCTTTCTTT. It translates to CASSLVGLSNTEAFF.

This sequence joins TRBV7-9 and TRBJ2-5, with D possibly being TRBD1 (7 bases). The germline gives CDR1 SEHNR, CDR2 FQNEAQ (reference sequence). With 11 bases removed from V and 4 bases from J, the gap between germline ends came to 20 bases. The CDR3 loop spans 14 amino acids. Written as DNA, the CDR3 is TGTGCCTGTTCATTTGGGCAGGGGGGAGAGACCCAGTACTTC. It translates to CACSFGQGGETQYF.

This sequence joins TRBV27 and TRBJ2-3; no definite D call. Germline loops: CDR1 MNHEY, CDR2 SMNVEV (reference sequence). The CDR3 length is 15 residues. With 1 base removed from V and 0 bases from J, the gap between germline ends came to 8 bases. The CDR3 nucleotides read TGTGCCAGCAGTTTATTTGACTCTAGCACAGATACGCAGTATTTT. This codes for CASSLFDSSTDTQYF.

CDR3 region: CASSPQTYRRGAFF. The CDR3 bases are TGCGCCAGCAGCCCTCAGACGTACAGAAGGGGAGCTTTCTTT. This chain joins TRBV4-1 and TRBJ1-1, with D maybe TRBD1 (5 bases). With 4 bases removed from V and 10 bases from J, the gap between germline ends came to 19 bases. This CDR3 comprises 14 residues. Germline CDR1 is MGHRA and CDR2 is YSYEKL.

This clonotype has a handful of counts. The rearrangement links TRBV9 to TRBJ2-2; D possibly corresponds to TRBD2 (6 bases). The CDR3 is 16 residues long. Looked up from germline, CDR1 is SGDLS and CDR2 is YYNGEE. Trimming left V 4 bases short and J 6 bases short, with 19 bases between. CDR3 sequence (DNA): TGTGCCAGCAGCCAACTAGGCGGGGCAGGGTCCGGGGAGCTGTTTTTT. Amino acid sequence: CASSQLGGAGSGELFF.

J is TRBJ1-5 and V is TRBV5-5, with a tentative D call TRBD1 (5 bases). The CDR3 has 16 residues. V was cut by 4 bases and J by 2 bases, with 16 bases left in between. Germline-derived CDR1 and CDR2 are SGHKS and YYEKEE (reference sequence). CDR3 in amino acids: CASSGGGVGRNQPQHF. CDR3 DNA sequence: TGTGCCAGCAGCGGGGGAGGAGTGGGACGCAATCAGCCCCAGCATTTT.